This TCR beta chain appears in the sequencing data of a study of T-cell memory formation after mild COVID-19. The wider study: TCR clusters were mostly confined to one donor each. Study-level results: Prior to infection, memory already included some responding clones, suggesting cross-reactive memory joined. Mainly CM and EM harbored the contracting CD4+ clones; mainly EMRA harbored the CD8+ ones.

In its sample, this clonotype was seen a few times. Its antigen is still unknown. Germline-derived CDR1 and CDR2 are LGHNA and YSLEER. Trimming took off 4 bases at V and 5 bases at J, with 9 bases between the two ends. CDR3 length: 13 amino acids. With constant-segment primers, 5'RACE yielded cDNA libraries of TCR alpha and TCR beta that carried sample barcodes and UMIs. TCRdb reprocessed the 5' RACE reads via MiXCR and lists one record per CDR3 protein. The sample has roughly 580,000 distinct CDR3 sequences, roughly 18% seen once. The gene calls are TRBV4-3 and TRBJ2-1; D possibly corresponds to TRBD1 (6 bases). The sample comprised PBMCs or a T cell subset sorted from them (not recorded which). The TCR comes from an adult woman who had mild COVID-19 (a few samples of this study predate the infection). Cell type and time point are not known. The CDR3 nucleotides are TGCGCCAGCAGCCGACAGGTTCACAATGAGCAGTTCTTC. It yields the protein CASSRQVHNEQFF.